What follows are 17 T cell receptor beta chains derived from one specimen sequenced in a study of T cell repertoires in cytomegalovirus infection. TCRdb passed the reads through MiXCR, listing each CDR3 protein once. The sample contains roughly 860,000 distinct CDR3 sequences, over 25% of which appear only once. These TCRs' antigens remain unknown. The sequenced sample was cultured CD8+ T cells from PBMCs, obtained from culture after CMV antigen stimulation. All receptors derive from a human donor in good health (CMV status not recorded). Some clones in this sample may be carry-over from other donors' samples.

This clonotype was counted many times. The chain uses TRBV7-2 and TRBJ2-1; TRBD2 might be the D (5 bases). The CDR3 length is 12 residues. Germline assignment: CDR1 SGHTA and CDR2 FQGNSA. The V and J ends lost 2 bases and 10 bases respectively, with 9 bases between them. Here the CDR3 reads CASSLYPSEQFF. The DNA for the CDR3 is TGTGCCAGCAGCTTATATCCTAGCGAGCAGTTCTTC.

This clonotype was counted ten times or more. V gene TRBV7-2 combines with J gene TRBJ2-1; D is uncertain. Germline loops: CDR1 SGHTA, CDR2 FQGNSA. The CDR3 is 15 residues long. V lost 5 bases, J lost 1 base, and 12 bases lay in between. The CDR3 here is CASSRRQLSYNEQFF. CDR3 DNA sequence: TGTGCCAGCAGCCGTCGGCAGCTGTCCTACAATGAGCAGTTCTTC.

The rearrangement links TRBV6-2 or TRBV6-3 to TRBJ2-7, with 9 bases fitting TRBD2. Germline CDR1 is MNHEY and CDR2 is SVGEGT. The CDR3 is 13 residues long. The V gene end was trimmed by 6 bases and the J gene end by 7 bases; junction bases not matched to a gene: 7. The CDR3 loop reads CASSRTSDREQYV. CDR3 sequence (DNA): TGTGCCAGCAGCCGGACTAGCGACCGGGAGCAGTACGTC.

V gene TRBV13 combines with J gene TRBJ2-4; D is possibly TRBD2 (6 bases). Germline V lookup: CDR1 PRHDT, CDR2 FYEKMQ (reference sequence). V was cut by 6 bases and J by 6 bases, with 18 bases left in between. The CDR3 runs to 15 residues. CDR3 coding DNA: TGTGCCAGCAGGTTCACAGGAGGGGACGTAAACATTCAGTACTTC. Its protein product is CASRFTGGDVNIQYF.

This clonotype was recorded a few times. The V and J genes are TRBV4-1 and TRBJ1-3; D is undetermined. Germline V gene sequence: CDR1 MGHRA, CDR2 YSYEKL. This CDR3 comprises 16 residues. V was trimmed by 4 bases and J by 0 bases, leaving 13 bases between them. The CDR3 bases are TGCGCCAGCAGCCCAATACAGCGTCTCTCTGGAAACACCATATATTTT. Residues: CASSPIQRLSGNTIYF.

This clonotype has more than one count but fewer than ten. The V call is TRBV19, the J call TRBJ2-2; D not resolved. The CDR3 sequence is 12 residues long. The V gene lost 5 bases and the J gene lost 6 bases, with 7 bases spanning the gap. Germline-derived CDR1 and CDR2 are LNHDA and SQIVND (reference sequence). The CDR3 region is CASSWVAGELFF. Written as DNA, the CDR3 is TGTGCCAGTAGTTGGGTTGCCGGGGAGCTGTTTTTT.

This clonotype was counted a few times. At one of its ends the junction is not consistent with the germline gene, which may arise from a read error. This sequence joins TRBV28 and TRBJ2-3, with 14 nucleotides matching TRBD2. Germline CDR1 and CDR2: MDHEN and SYDVKM. CDR3 size: 13 residues. The CDR3 nucleotides read TGTGCCAGCAGTTTACCGACTAGCGGGGGGGCGAATTTT. This sequence encodes CASSLPTSGGANF.

This clonotype was observed at least ten times. V gene TRBV7-9 combines with J gene TRBJ2-5, with TRBD1 matching over 7 bases. Germline V gene sequence: CDR1 SEHNR, CDR2 FQNEAQ (reference sequence). Unmatched junction bases numbered 4, after V lost 5 bases and J lost 4 bases. The CDR3 has 13 residues. The CDR3 protein is CASSRYRGETQYF. In DNA form, the CDR3 reads TGTGCCAGCAGCCGTTACAGGGGAGAGACCCAGTACTTC.

This clonotype was picked up a small number of times. This rearrangement joins TRBV4-1 to TRBJ2-7; D not resolved. Trimming stripped 1 base from V and 6 bases from J, with 10 bases between. The CDR3 is 13 residues long. Germline V CDR1 and CDR2: MGHRA, YSYEKL. The CDR3 DNA reads as TGCGCCAGCAGCCAAGGACCGGGCAGCGAGCAGTACGTC. It translates to CASSQGPGSEQYV.

This clonotype was observed a handful of times. The rearrangement links TRBV27 to TRBJ1-5; 12 nucleotides agree with TRBD1. J gave up 1 base and V 5 bases, and 6 bases lay outside the gene matches. The germline V gene has CDR1 MNHEY and CDR2 SMNVEV (reference sequence). The CDR3 runs to 17 residues. This CDR3 is CASSPLGTGGSNQPQHF. CDR3 sequence (DNA): TGTGCCAGCAGTCCACTCGGGACAGGGGGCAGCAATCAGCCCCAGCATTTT.

This clonotype was seen repeatedly, ten times or more. J is TRBJ2-1 and V is TRBV4-1, with 13 bases identical to TRBD2. The CDR3 spans 19 residues. Unmatched junction bases numbered 11, after V lost 1 base and J lost 5 bases. CDR1 and CDR2 from the germline V gene are MGHRA and YSYEKL. CDR3 sequence reads: CASSQVGLAGASPHNEQFF. The DNA of the CDR3 is TGCGCCAGCAGCCAAGTTGGACTAGCGGGGGCCTCACCCCACAATGAGCAGTTCTTC.

This clonotype occurred many times. This chain joins TRBV7-8 and TRBJ1-1, with 8 bases that match TRBD1. CDR1 and CDR2 from the germline V gene are SGHVS and FQNEAQ. After removal of 4 bases from V and 1 base from J, the junction contained 2 bases not matched to a gene. The length of the CDR3 is 14 residues. The CDR3 is CASSWTGKNTEAFF. The CDR3 nucleotides are TGTGCCAGCAGCTGGACAGGGAAGAACACTGAAGCTTTCTTT. The full variable domain, rest sourced from reference TRBV7-8 and TRBJ1-1, is GAGVSQSPRYKVAKRGQDVALRCDPISGHVSLFWYQQALGQGPEFLTYFQNEAQLDKSGLPSDRFFAERPEGSVSTLKIQRTQQEDSAVYLCASSWTGKNTEAFFGQGTRLTVV.

This clonotype has more than one count but fewer than ten. The genes are TRBV19 and TRBJ1-2; 10 nucleotides line up with TRBD1. The CDR3 is 14 residues long. V shed 4 bases, J shed 7 bases, and the junction held 6 bases outside the gene matches. Germline lookup yields CDR1 LNHDA and CDR2 SQIVND (reference sequence). In DNA form, the CDR3 reads TGTGCCAGTAGTACGGGACAGGGGATTTTTGGCTACACCTTC. Residues: CASSTGQGIFGYTF.

In this sample, this clonotype turned up a few times. The rearrangement uses TRBV7-6 and TRBJ2-1; D possibly corresponds to TRBD1 (6 bases). The germline gives CDR1 SGHVS, CDR2 FNYEAQ. V was clipped by 5 bases and J by 2 bases, with 13 bases between them. There are 15 residues in the CDR3. The CDR3 region is CASSTLGAAYNEQFF. CDR3 coding DNA: TGTGCCAGCAGCACCCTGGGGGCTGCCTACAATGAGCAGTTCTTC.

This chain links TRBV4-2 with TRBJ2-1; 11 nucleotides align to TRBD2. With 0 bases clipped from V and 3 bases from J, the junction kept 4 bases outside the gene matches. The CDR3 is 17 residues long. Germline assignment: CDR1 LGHNA and CDR2 YNFKEQ. The CDR3 protein is CASSQDSTSGSYNEQFF. The CDR3 region has the DNA TGTGCCAGCAGCCAAGATAGTACTAGCGGGAGCTACAATGAGCAGTTCTTC.

The V and J genes are TRBV27 and TRBJ2-1; the match to TRBD2 covers 7 bases. Germline V lookup: CDR1 MNHEY, CDR2 SMNVEV (reference sequence). The CDR3 is 16 residues long. Trimming took 6 bases from V and 0 from J; bases not matched to a gene: 8. The CDR3 loop reads CASRWGGTSSYNEQFF. The CDR3, as DNA: TGTGCCAGCAGATGGGGGGGAACTAGCTCCTACAATGAGCAGTTCTTC.

This clonotype came up many times. The CDR3 here is CASSLLAGPYNEQFF. CDR3 bases: TGTGCCAGCAGCTTACTAGCGGGGCCATACAATGAGCAGTTCTTC. The chain joins TRBV7-2 to TRBJ2-1; TRBD2 matches at 9 bases. CDR3 size: 15 residues. CDR1 is SGHTA, CDR2 FQGNSA, per germline. J was trimmed by 4 bases and V by 2 bases; bases with no gene match: 3.